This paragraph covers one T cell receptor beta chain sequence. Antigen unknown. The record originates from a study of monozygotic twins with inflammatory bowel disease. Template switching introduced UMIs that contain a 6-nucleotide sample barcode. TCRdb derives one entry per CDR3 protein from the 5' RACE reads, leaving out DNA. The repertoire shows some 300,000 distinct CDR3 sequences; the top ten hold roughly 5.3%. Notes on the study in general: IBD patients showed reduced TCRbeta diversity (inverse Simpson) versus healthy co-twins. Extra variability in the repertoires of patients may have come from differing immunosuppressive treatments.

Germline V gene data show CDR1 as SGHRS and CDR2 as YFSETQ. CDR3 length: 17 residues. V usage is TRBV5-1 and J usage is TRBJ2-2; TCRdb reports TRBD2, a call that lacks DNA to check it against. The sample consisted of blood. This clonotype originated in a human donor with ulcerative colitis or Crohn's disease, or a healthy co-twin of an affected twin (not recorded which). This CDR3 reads CASSLRLAGLNTGELFF. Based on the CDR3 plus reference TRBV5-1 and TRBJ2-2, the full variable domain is KAGVTQTPRYLIKTRGQQVTLSCSPISGHRSVSWYQQTPGQGLQFLFEYFSETQRNKGNFPGRFSGRQFSNSRSEMNVSTLELGDSALYLCASSLRLAGLNTGELFFGEGSRLTVL.